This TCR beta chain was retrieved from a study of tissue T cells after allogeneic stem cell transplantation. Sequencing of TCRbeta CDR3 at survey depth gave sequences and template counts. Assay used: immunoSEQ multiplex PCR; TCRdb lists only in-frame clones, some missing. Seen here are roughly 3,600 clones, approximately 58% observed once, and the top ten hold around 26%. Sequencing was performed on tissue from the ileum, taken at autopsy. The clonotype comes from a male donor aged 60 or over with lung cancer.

The CDR3 loop is CASQSANRDLNEQFF. The DNA of the CDR3 is TGTGCCAGCCAGAGCGCAAACCGGGACCTCAATGAGCAGTTCTTC. The V and J genes are TRBV6-5 and TRBJ2-1; D assignment may be TRBD1 or TRBD2 (5 bases each). This CDR3 is built from 15 residues. The germline gives CDR1 MNHEY, CDR2 SVGAGI. Trimming took off 8 bases at V and 6 bases at J, with 20 bases between the two ends.